The clone carrying this T cell receptor beta chain has a handful of counts. Its specificity is unknown. The record originates from a study of shared clonotypes between healthy human individuals. The overall study: Donors were a couple of women and a few men aged 18 to 49.

Germline assignment: CDR1 GTSNPN and CDR2 SVGIG (reference sequence). The ends were cut back, 2 bases at V and 5 bases at J, with 6 bases in the middle. CDR3 length: 11 amino acids. Several immunoSEQ plates received, in even portions, the genomic DNA of each subset. The sequenced material, unsorted PBMC DNA, was run on ten immunoSEQ deep assay plates. Only in-frame clones appear in the TCRdb table, and some are missing; sequencing was by immunoSEQ multiplex PCR. This sample has 400,000 to 500,000 clones, with less than 80% found just once. Study findings and constraints: Donor scarcity curtailed the genetic and exposure-history diversity represented herein.

This TCR derives from a woman between 40 and 55 years old in good health. Some clones in this sample may be carry-over from other donors' samples. The sample comprised PBMCs. The chain is built from TRBV30 and TRBJ2-5; D gene ambiguous. This chain's CDR3 is CAWSSGETQYF. The CDR3 DNA sequence: TGTGCCTGGAGTAGTGGGGAGACCCAGTACTTC.